This TCR beta chain was sequenced during a study of T cells after yellow fever vaccination (dated by TCRdb to about 2019). Study-level background: The SMART-Seq v4 Ultra Low Input RNA kit was used to prepare libraries from fractions with low cell numbers. To follow T-cell clones before and after primary and booster YFV17D yellow fever vaccination, bulk TCR alpha and beta repertoires were sequenced over time. Two healthy male donors made up the cohort, one aged 18 to 30 years and the other aged 30 to 40 years. Bulk PBMC replicates and cell subsets were isolated from blood drawn at multiple timepoints before and after both primary and secondary immunization. Overall study outcomes, separate from this receptor: FACS-sorted repertoires could contain abundant contaminating clonotypes from the bulk population, so computational filtering was required. The secondary T-cell response was found to be weaker but faster than the primary response, with a peak reached on day 5 rather than on day 15. A small fraction of clonotypes appeared in both the CD4 and CD8 compartments, likely as a result of convergent recombination. Most clones expanded after primary vaccination (around 96% of CD4 and 80% to 90% of CD8) were re-detected after the booster, suggesting that broad memory maintenance occurred. The study included only a couple of donors, which limits how far the findings can be generalized.

The sample's treatment or condition label, decoded: live attenuated yellow fever vaccine strain. Two biological replicates of bulk PBMCs were collected at each blood-draw timepoint. PBMCs were isolated from peripheral blood using a standard Ficoll-Paque protocol. TriZol was used to extract RNA from bulk PBMCs, CD4 and CD8 fractions, and dextramer-positive and dextramer-negative fractions. This clonotype was recorded a few times. The antigen this receptor binds is unknown. No base quality values were provided; no much bigger clone lies one nucleotide off. CDR1 LGHNA and CDR2 YSLEER were looked up in the germline V gene. The CDR3 covers 15 residues, taking in both the cysteine and the phenylalanine. Only CDR3 DNA is held: 45 bases, read in frame from base 1. V and J are truncated by 0 bases and 5 bases respectively, leaving an intervening sequence of 11 bases. TCR cDNA was synthesized by 5'RACE template switching, which introduced a universal primer site and unique molecular identifiers. cDNA synthesis was primed from both the TCR alpha and TCR beta constant segments. Two PCR steps were used to amplify libraries, with sample barcodes and sequencing adapters being added in the second step. Sequencing of libraries was done on Illumina HiSeq 2500 (2x100 bp) or NovaSeq (2x150 bp). In the paper's pipeline: Demultiplexing of reads and collapsing into UMI consensus sequences were performed with MIGEC, and V(D)J alignment was carried out with MiXCR. Clonotypes responding to the vaccine were identified with edgeR on replicate PBMC samples, with the criteria of FDR below 0.01 and a log2 fold change above 5 up to day 15. CD4 or CD8 identity was assigned to each bulk clonotype according to whether the clonotype was present at higher abundance in the sequenced CD4 repertoire or the sequenced CD8 repertoire. TCRdb took the public reads, trimmed them with fastp at Q25, ran MiXCR for clone calling and kept in-frame beta chains. Identical CDR3 protein sequences are pooled into one entry, listed with their most common genes and DNA. These V and J calls originate from TCRdb's pipeline instead of the authors' own analysis. The sample data list about 580,000 distinct CDR3 sequences, and about 17% of these were observed just once. Of the sample, approximately 15% is held by the ten largest clones.

Recombination joined TRBV4-3 with TRBJ2-1; the D gene is perhaps TRBD2, from 5 matching bases. The sequence was collected from a man between 18 and 29 years old who received the YFV17D yellow fever vaccine. This specimen was PBMCs, taken less than 6 days after the first yellow fever vaccination. The base sequence is TGCGCCAGCAGCCAAGAAATGGGAGACAACAATGAGCAGTTCTTC. Its translation is CASSQEMGDNNEQFF.